These 14 T cell receptor beta chains came from one sample sequenced in a study of OX40 agonist ivuxolimab in advanced cancers. Repertoires were generated with immunoSEQ multiplex PCR, while TCRdb's copy carries only in-frame clones and drops some. The table shows 40,000 to 60,000 clones, with 81% occurring only once. The sequencing used CD4+ or CD8+ T cells sorted from blood, collected in a trial of the OX40 agonist ivuxolimab. The receptors originated from an adult with an advanced solid tumor such as melanoma, head and neck, liver or kidney cancer.

This clone appeared a single time. This chain connects TRBV6-1 to TRBJ2-5; a weak D match, TRBD1 (7 bases). The CDR3 is made up of 13 amino acids. V was shortened by 11 bases and J by 0 bases, with 13 bases between the two germline ends. CDR1 MNHNS and CDR2 SASEGT come from the germline V gene. The CDR3 DNA reads as TGTGCCTTGGAGGGGGCTTACCAAGAGACCCAGTACTTC. The encoded protein is CALEGAYQETQYF.

The chain uses TRBV7-6 and TRBJ1-4; D not certain. V was pared by 1 base and J by 0 bases, with 9 bases between. In germline, CDR1 is SGHVS, CDR2 FNYEAQ. The CDR3 covers 16 residues. Here the CDR3 reads CASSLGRVATNEKLFF. Here the CDR3 DNA reads TGTGCCAGCAGCTTAGGAAGAGTTGCAACTAATGAAAAACTGTTTTTT.

This rearrangement joins TRBV6-5 to TRBJ2-1, with D unresolved. V lost 6 bases, J lost 1 base, and 7 bases lay in between. The CDR3 totals 13 residues. The V gene's germline CDR1 is MNHEY and CDR2 SVGAGI. In nucleotides, the CDR3 is TGTGCCAGCAGGGCCGGTTCCTACAATGAGCAGTTCTTC. Its protein is CASRAGSYNEQFF.

The rearrangement joins TRBV27 to TRBJ2-5, with D unresolved. Germline V lookup: CDR1 MNHEY, CDR2 SMNVEV (reference sequence). CDR3 length: 14 residues. With 1 base removed from V and 5 bases from J, the gap between germline ends came to 11 bases. The CDR3 loop reads CASSLFPTGETQYF. DNA for the CDR3: TGTGCCAGCAGTTTATTTCCCACCGGCGAGACCCAGTACTTC.

CDR3 region: CASSGGGSGNTIYF. The CDR3 bases are TGCGCCAGCAGCGGAGGAGGCTCTGGAAACACCATATATTTT. The chain recombines TRBV4-1 with TRBJ1-3; D call uncertain. The CDR3 length is 14 residues. The V gene's germline CDR1 is MGHRA and CDR2 YSYEKL. The V end lost 5 bases, the J end lost 0 bases, and 8 bases lay between the germline ends.

The CDR3 protein is CATSVGLGSTEAFF. The CDR3 DNA follows: TGTGCCACCAGCGTGGGATTGGGTAGCACTGAAGCTTTCTTT. The gene calls are TRBV15 and TRBJ1-1; D remains unclear. CDR1 and CDR2 from the germline V gene are LNHNV and YYDKDF (reference sequence). The CDR3 has 14 residues. The V gene lost 5 bases and the J gene lost 4 bases, with 14 bases spanning the gap.

This clone was observed a single time. The rearrangement uses TRBV7-2 and TRBJ2-2, with a weak D call TRBD1 (5 bases). V lost 11 bases and J lost 0, with 13 bases in between. The germline V gene has CDR1 SGHTA and CDR2 FQGNSA. CDR3 size: 14 residues. The DNA for the CDR3 is TGTGCCTCAGACAGCTACTCGAACACCGGGGAGCTGTTTTTT. Translation: CASDSYSNTGELFF.

The chain joins TRBV5-4 to TRBJ1-1, with TRBD1 identical over 9 bases. This CDR3 is built from 15 residues. Trimming at V came to 4 bases and at J to 5 bases, leaving 9 bases not matched to a gene. Germline lookup yields CDR1 SGHNT and CDR2 YYREEE (reference sequence). CDR3 sequence: CASSRLTGGGTEAFF. CDR3 nucleotide sequence: TGTGCCAGCAGCCGACTCACAGGGGGCGGGACTGAAGCTTTCTTT. The variable domain in full, with the rest retrieved from reference TRBV5-4 and TRBJ1-1, is ETGVTQSPTHLIKTRGQQVTLRCSSQSGHNTVSWYQQALGQGPQFIFQYYREEENGRGNFPPRFSGLQFPNYSSELNVNALELDDSALYLCASSRLTGGGTEAFFGQGTRLTVV.

This sequence joins TRBV27 and TRBJ2-5, with 9 bases matching TRBD2. The CDR3 covers 15 residues. Germline CDR1 MNHEY, CDR2 SMNVEV (reference sequence). The trim removed 0 bases at V and 4 bases at J, leaving 3 bases unmatched. The CDR3 sequence is CASSLSAGGLETQYF. CDR3 sequence (DNA): TGTGCCAGCAGTTTATCTGCGGGAGGGCTAGAGACCCAGTACTTC.

This clone was counted a few times. The rearrangement uses TRBV27 and TRBJ2-1; 7 bases align to TRBD2. The CDR3 is 15 residues long. From germline, CDR1 is MNHEY and CDR2 SMNVEV (reference sequence). The trim removed 2 bases at V and 4 bases at J, leaving 5 bases unmatched. The CDR3, as DNA: TGTGCCAGCAGTTTAGAGGCTAGCGGTTACAATGAGCAGTTCTTC. Protein product: CASSLEASGYNEQFF.

The rearrangement uses TRBV5-1 and TRBJ1-5; 7 positions match TRBD1. V lost 3 bases, J lost 3 bases, and 6 bases stayed unmatched. The germline V gene has CDR1 SGHRS and CDR2 YFSETQ. The CDR3 sequence is 15 residues long. The CDR3 DNA reads as TGCGCCAGCAGCTGGGAAGGGGGCTACAATCAGCCCCAGCATTTT. This gives the protein CASSWEGGYNQPQHF.

The chain has TRBV11-2 and TRBJ2-1, with D perhaps TRBD1 (5 bases). The germline V gene has CDR1 SGHAT and CDR2 FQNNGV. Trimming shortened V by 4 bases and J by 4 bases, and 5 bases separated the two germline ends. The CDR3 has 12 amino acids. CDR3 DNA: TGTGCCAGCAGCTCAGGGTACAATGAGCAGTTCTTC. Translated: CASSSGYNEQFF. The full variable domain, with the rest looked up from reference TRBV11-2 and TRBJ2-1, is EAGVAQSPRYKIIEKRQSVAFWCNPISGHATLYWYQQILGQGPKLLIQFQNNGVVDDSQLPKDRFSAERLKGVDSTLKIQPAKLEDSAVYLCASSSGYNEQFFGPGTRLTVL.

The chain couples TRBV5-6 to TRBJ2-3; 8 nucleotides line up with TRBD2. Germline values: CDR1 SGHDT, CDR2 YYEEEE. CDR3 length: 13 residues. The V and J ends lost 3 bases and 5 bases, in that order; junction bases with no gene match: 2. CDR3 DNA: TGTGCCAGCAGCTACACTAGCGGAGATACGCAGTATTTT. Residues: CASSYTSGDTQYF.

The chain links TRBV27 to TRBJ2-1; D is perhaps TRBD2 (5 bases). Germline values: CDR1 MNHEY, CDR2 SMNVEV (reference sequence). The CDR3 is made up of 13 amino acids. The ends were cut back, 3 bases at V and 2 bases at J, with 5 bases in the middle. Written as DNA, the CDR3 is TGTGCCAGCAGTTTCGGGACCTACAATGAGCAGTTCTTC. The encoded protein is CASSFGTYNEQFF.